The clone carrying this T cell receptor (beta chain) was seen a few times. Previously described methods and listed TCR primers produced bulk TCR libraries. MiXCR, run by TCRdb on the PCR reads, gives a single entry per CDR3 protein. The sample has 400,000 to 600,000 distinct CDR3 sequences; around 23% are singletons. This record belongs to a study of molecular identifiers for immune sequencing clone quantification. Overall study: In replicates, the authors split RNA from about 19,000 or 110,000 naive CD8 cells five ways and sequenced four.

The trim removed 5 bases at V and 4 bases at J, leaving 6 bases unmatched. There are 14 residues in the CDR3. CDR1 and CDR2 from the germline V gene are SGDLS and YYNGEE. This receptor was obtained from a human donor in good health. Some libraries in this study had Jurkat cell RNA spiked in. The chain is built from TRBV9 and TRBJ1-1; 9 nucleotides line up with TRBD1. Sequences were obtained from naive CD8+ T cells from blood, with Jurkat cell RNA spiked in. Stated subset: FACS-sorted CD8+CD4-CCR7+CD45RA+ naive T cells. The CDR3 here is CASSETGGPTEAFF. CDR3 nucleotide sequence: TGTGCCAGCAGTGAAACAGGGGGCCCCACTGAAGCTTTCTTT.